This TCR beta chain comes out of a study of identical twins. Notes on this clonotype: Antigen specificity is unknown.

TCRdb used MiXCR to reprocess the 5' RACE reads, holding one entry per CDR3 protein. The sample records 400,000 to 550,000 distinct CDR3 sequences, approximately 22% being singletons. Study conclusions and caveats: Invariant MAIT and iNKT cells are populations that could partly confound zero-insertion analyses.

The CDR3 loop spans 15 amino acids. Germline loops: CDR1 LNHDA, CDR2 SQIVND (reference sequence). V lost 8 bases and J 2 bases, leaving 13 bases between the germline ends. The data also belong to a second study, concerning T cells expressing NK-cell markers. From that report: Underlying the TCR beta repertoires were sorted CD3+CD56+NKG2C+, CD3+CD56+NKG2C- and CD3+CD56-NKG2C+ T cells. Seropositivity for HCMV was found in seven of the eight sequenced donors, with one seronegative. For several experiments, T cell sorting was restricted to the alpha-beta TCR population by means of an anti-gamma-delta TCR antibody.

The chain is built from TRBV19 and TRBJ2-6, with D perhaps TRBD1 (5 bases). This clonotype was sampled from a woman aged 18-29 years in good health. Sequences were obtained from CD4+ T cells sorted from blood. CDR3 in amino acids: CASSSGRAGANVLTF. In DNA, the CDR3 is TGTGCCAGTTCTTCCGGCAGGGCTGGGGCCAACGTCCTGACTTTC.